The rows below give T cell receptor beta chains drawn from one sample of a study of a mutant IDH1 vaccine in newly diagnosed glioma. Using immunoSEQ multiplex PCR, the repertoire was profiled, and TCRdb retains in-frame clones only, with some absent. The sample yields under 65,000 clones, approximately 80% seen once. This material consisted of PBMCs, taken from a glioma patient treated with radiotherapy, temozolomide or both. The source is a young man with glioma. Each CDR3 is given with its conserved first and last residue. A D gene is named only where the DNA matches it firmly. Clone size is stated in some rows and not others, as once, few, many or a class when expanded.

d_call,clone_size,j_call,v_call,cdr3_nt,cdr3_aa
TRBD2,NA,TRBJ2-2,TRBV19,TGTGCCATTCAACGGGGAGGGGACGGGGAGCTGTTTTTT,CAIQRGGDGELFF
NA,NA,TRBJ2-2,TRBV19,TGTGCCAGTAGTATTCCGCAGGAATGGGGCCCCGGGGAGCTGTTTTTT,CASSIPQEWGPGELFF
NA,NA,TRBJ1-1,TRBV19,TGTGCCAGTAGTCCCGGGGTTGGCACTGAAGCTTTCTTT,CASSPGVGTEAFF
TRBD1,once,TRBJ1-1,TRBV10-2,TGCGCCACCCAGGGGGGAAACACTGAAGCTTTCTTT,CATQGGNTEAFF
NA,NA,TRBJ1-1,TRBV30,TGTGCCTGGAGTACCGGGACACCGAACACTGAAGCTTTCTTT,CAWSTGTPNTEAFF
NA,few,TRBJ2-2,TRBV6-5,TGTGCCAGCAGTTACTCGGGGACTAACACCGGGGAGCTGTTTTTT,CASSYSGTNTGELFF
NA,NA,TRBJ2-2,TRBV30,TGTGCCTGGAGTGTCCCAACGGGGTGGGAAGGGGTCGGGGAGCTGTTTTTT,CAWSVPTGWEGVGELFF
TRBD2,NA,TRBJ2-7,TRBV2,TGTGCCAGCAGCCCTTCTCAGGGGACTAGAGCGTACGAGCAGTACTTC,CASSPSQGTRAYEQYF
TRBD1,once,TRBJ2-7,TRBV7-2,TGTGCCAGCAGCTTAAGCGACAGGGGAGTCTACGAGCAGTACTTC,CASSLSDRGVYEQYF
NA,NA,TRBJ1-2,TRBV6-1,TGTGCCAGCAGTGAAGGTTCGGAGGGGCACTATGGCTACACCTTC,CASSEGSEGHYGYTF
NA,NA,TRBJ2-7,TRBV11-2,TGTGCCAGCAGCTTAGATGGTCCTGCCTACGAGCAGTACTTC,CASSLDGPAYEQYF
TRBD1,NA,TRBJ1-5,TRBV6-6,TGTGCCAGCAATGGGGGAACAGGGGGCAATCAGCCCCAGCATTTT,CASNGGTGGNQPQHF
NA,few,TRBJ1-1,TRBV18,TGTGCCAGCTCAGGGGGCGGAAACACTGAAGCTTTCTTT,CASSGGGNTEAFF